The T cell receptor (beta chain) under discussion was sequenced for a study of T cell responses to AZD1222 COVID-19 vaccine. Study-wide points: CD4 TCRs associated with vaccination spanned spike, dominating at 160-218 and 743-854.

The CDR3 is made up of 15 amino acids. The V end was cut by 4 bases, the J end by 2 bases, with 14 bases between. CDR1 is SGHVS, CDR2 FNYEAQ, per germline. Sequencing was performed with immunoSEQ multiplex PCR; in TCRdb, only in-frame clones are kept and a portion is missing. In the table there are under 150,000 clones, almost 95% of which are singletons. Both about-4-week and about-12-week second-dose recipients were combined. Note on this clone: Its matching antigen is unknown.

This clonotype was sampled from an adult who received the AZD1222 COVID-19 vaccine. Sequencing used peripheral blood, obtained 28 days after the second AZD1222 dose. The chain employs TRBV7-6 and TRBJ1-1; D gene unclear. The CDR3 reads CASSSSPTTNTEAFF. The CDR3 DNA follows: TGTGCCAGCAGCTCCTCCCCCACAACTAACACTGAAGCTTTCTTT.